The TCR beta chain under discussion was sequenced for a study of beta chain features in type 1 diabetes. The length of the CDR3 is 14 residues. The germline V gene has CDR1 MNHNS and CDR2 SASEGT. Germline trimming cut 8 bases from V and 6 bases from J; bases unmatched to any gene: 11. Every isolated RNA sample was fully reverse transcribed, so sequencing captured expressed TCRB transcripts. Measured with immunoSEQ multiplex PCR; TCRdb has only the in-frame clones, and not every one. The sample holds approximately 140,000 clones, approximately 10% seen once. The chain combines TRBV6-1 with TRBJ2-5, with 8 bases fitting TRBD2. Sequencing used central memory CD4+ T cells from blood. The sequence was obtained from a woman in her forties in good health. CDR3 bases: TGTGCCAGCTACCCCGGCGGGGGGCAGAAGACCCAGTACTTC. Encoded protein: CASYPGGGQKTQYF.